Listed here are 2 T cell receptor beta chains from one sample, sequenced in a study of cytomegalovirus exposure and HLA in healthy donors. Both 60 Vbeta primers and 13 Jbeta primers went into the PCR. Assay: immunoSEQ multiplex PCR; the TCRdb copy retains only in-frame clones and omits some. The sample holds approximately 110,000 clones, more than 75% seen once. The sample taken for sequencing was PBMCs. The origin of the receptors is a woman aged 55 to 70 in good health and CMV-seropositive.

V usage is TRBV9 and J usage is TRBJ2-5; the match to TRBD1 covers 8 bases. The CDR3 is 17 residues long. Trimming removed 1 base from V and 2 bases from J; junction bases left unmatched: 10. The germline CDR1 and CDR2 sequences are SGDLS and YYNGEE. CDR3 sequence: CASSVSLGQGIQETQYF. CDR3 DNA sequence: TGTGCCAGCAGCGTATCCCTCGGACAGGGCATACAAGAGACCCAGTACTTC.

This sequence joins TRBV19 and TRBJ1-6; weak D call: TRBD1 (6 bases). The CDR3 extends over 16 amino acids. Germline V gives CDR1 LNHDA, CDR2 SQIVND (reference sequence). Trimming took off 1 base at V and 3 bases at J, with 10 bases between the two ends. The CDR3 sequence: CASSIVGGDYNSPLHF. CDR3 DNA sequence: TGTGCCAGTAGTATAGTTGGGGGCGACTATAATTCACCCCTCCACTTT.